The 13 T cell receptor beta chains in this list originate from one sample, sequenced in a study of radiotherapy plus CTLA-4 blockade in lung cancer. Assay: immunoSEQ multiplex PCR; the TCRdb copy retains only in-frame clones and omits some. The table has about 77,000 clones, roughly 74% seen once. The source material was peripheral blood, sampled from a patient treated with radiotherapy plus ipilimumab. These receptors were taken from a human donor with non-small cell lung cancer whose response to radiotherapy plus ipilimumab could not be evaluated.

The CDR3: CASSRGGPNEKLFF. As DNA, the CDR3 is TGTGCCAGCAGTCGCGGGGGGCCTAATGAAAAACTGTTTTTT. The chain uses TRBV2 and TRBJ1-4, with D tentatively TRBD1 (6 bases). The CDR3 has 14 amino acids. Germline V gene sequence: CDR1 SNHLY, CDR2 FYNNEI. The germline V and J ends were trimmed by 5 bases and 3 bases, with 10 bases remaining between them. The full variable domain, its missing parts supplied by reference TRBV2 and TRBJ1-4, is EPEVTQTPSHQVTQMGQEVILRCVPISNHLYFYWYRQILGQKVEFLVSFYNNEISEKSEIFDDQFSVERPDGSNFTLKIRSTKLEDSAMYFCASSRGGPNEKLFFGSGTQLSVL.

The chain has TRBV7-2 and TRBJ2-7; 8 bases agree with TRBD2. Germline V gene sequence: CDR1 SGHTA, CDR2 FQGNSA. This CDR3 is built from 15 residues. Trimming at V came to 4 bases and at J to 3 bases, leaving 8 bases not matched to a gene. The CDR3 here is CASSSERGGGYEQYF. The CDR3, as DNA: TGTGCCAGCAGCTCAGAACGGGGGGGCGGCTACGAGCAGTACTTC.

This clone was picked up a small number of times. The rearrangement uses TRBV6-1 and TRBJ1-5; maybe TRBD1 (5 bases). The V gene lost 7 bases and the J gene lost 4 bases, with 11 bases spanning the gap. This CDR3 has 13 residues. Germline V gene lookup returns CDR1 MNHNS and CDR2 SASEGT. The CDR3 here is CASTLTENQPQHF. CDR3 in DNA: TGTGCCAGCACCTTGACAGAAAATCAGCCCCAGCATTTT.

The chain joins TRBV7-2 to TRBJ2-5, with D possibly being TRBD1 (5 bases). Matching the DNA end better, TRBJ2-7 makes the J call doubtful. CDR1 is SGHTA and CDR2 is FQGNSA in the germline V gene. CDR3 size: 15 residues. Here the CDR3 DNA reads TGTGCCAGCAGCATGGGTAGCCAGGGCCCCTACGAGCAGTACTTC. It codes for CASSMGSQGPYEQYF.

Only a few counts were recorded for this clone. This chain links TRBV7-8 with TRBJ2-2; D is unresolved. The CDR3 contains 15 residues. The V gene lost 3 bases and the J gene lost 3 bases, with 11 bases spanning the gap. The germline V gene has CDR1 SGHVS and CDR2 FQNEAQ. CDR3 region: CASSFLPPDTGELFF. In DNA, the CDR3 is TGTGCCAGCAGCTTTCTCCCTCCAGACACCGGGGAGCTGTTTTTT.

The genes are TRBV4-1 and TRBJ1-2; no clear D. V was clipped by 0 bases and J by 5 bases, with 7 bases between them. Germline CDR1 MGHRA, CDR2 YSYEKL. This CDR3 has 13 residues. The CDR3 sequence: CASSQETEYGYTF. CDR3 in DNA: TGCGCCAGCAGCCAAGAAACCGAGTATGGCTACACCTTC.

This clone showed up just a few times. The rearrangement links TRBV4-3 to TRBJ1-4, with 11 bases fitting TRBD1. Per germline, CDR1 LGHNA and CDR2 YSLEER. The CDR3 contains 16 residues. Trimming removed 0 bases from V and 8 bases from J; junction bases left unmatched: 5. CDR3 residues: CASSQDPGQGAEKLFF. The CDR3, as DNA: TGCGCCAGCAGCCAAGATCCCGGACAGGGGGCCGAAAAACTGTTTTTT.

The sample holds one count of this clone. This rearrangement joins TRBV18 to TRBJ2-7; D is uncertain. Trimming pared 6 bases from V and 0 bases from J, leaving 15 bases between. This CDR3 region has 15 residues. Germline lookup yields CDR1 KGHSH and CDR2 LQKENI. The CDR3 is CASSYQQNPSYEQYF. CDR3 nucleotide sequence: TGTGCCAGCTCGTATCAACAGAATCCCTCCTACGAGCAGTACTTC.

On this clone itself: At one end the junction does not follow the germline gene, possibly because of a read error. This chain connects TRBV7-9 to TRBJ1-2, with TRBD1 matching over 11 bases. Germline V lookup: CDR1 SEHNR, CDR2 FQNEAQ (reference sequence). The CDR3 contains 15 residues. The CDR3 loop is CASSFTPGTGGGDSF. The CDR3 DNA reads as TGTGCCAGCAGCTTTACCCCTGGGACAGGGGGTGGTGACAGCTTC.

V gene TRBV14 combines with J gene TRBJ1-5, with 10 positions matching TRBD1. Germline V gene data show CDR1 as SGHDN and CDR2 as FVKESK. V gave up 1 base and J gave up 5 bases; unmatched junction bases: 17. The CDR3 covers 20 residues. CDR3: CASSQGNRDRGVGLDQPQHF. The CDR3 bases are TGTGCCAGCAGCCAAGGAAACCGGGACAGGGGTGTCGGGTTGGATCAGCCCCAGCATTTT.

This rearrangement joins TRBV4-1 to TRBJ2-5, with 7 nucleotides matching TRBD2. The length of the CDR3 is 14 residues. Germline CDR1 and CDR2: MGHRA and YSYEKL. Trimming took 0 bases from V and 5 from J; bases not matched to a gene: 3. The CDR3 region is CASSQETSLETQYF. CDR3 in DNA: TGCGCCAGCAGCCAAGAGACTAGCCTGGAGACCCAGTACTTC.

This chain joins TRBV5-1 and TRBJ1-1; no reliable D call. Germline assignment: CDR1 SGHRS and CDR2 YFSETQ. This CDR3 region has 12 residues. The germline V and J ends were trimmed by 4 bases and 3 bases, with 7 bases remaining between them. DNA for the CDR3: TGCGCCAGCAGCCGCGGTGACACTGAAGCTTTCTTT. It codes for CASSRGDTEAFF.

This clone was recorded once. The rearrangement links TRBV6-5 to TRBJ1-6; maybe TRBD1 (5 bases). This CDR3 region has 15 residues. Germline V gene data show CDR1 as MNHEY and CDR2 as SVGAGI. The V gene lost 6 bases and the J gene lost 1 base, with 10 bases spanning the gap. DNA for the CDR3: TGTGCCAGCAGACCCGACAGATCCTATAATTCACCCCTCCACTTT. Its protein is CASRPDRSYNSPLHF.